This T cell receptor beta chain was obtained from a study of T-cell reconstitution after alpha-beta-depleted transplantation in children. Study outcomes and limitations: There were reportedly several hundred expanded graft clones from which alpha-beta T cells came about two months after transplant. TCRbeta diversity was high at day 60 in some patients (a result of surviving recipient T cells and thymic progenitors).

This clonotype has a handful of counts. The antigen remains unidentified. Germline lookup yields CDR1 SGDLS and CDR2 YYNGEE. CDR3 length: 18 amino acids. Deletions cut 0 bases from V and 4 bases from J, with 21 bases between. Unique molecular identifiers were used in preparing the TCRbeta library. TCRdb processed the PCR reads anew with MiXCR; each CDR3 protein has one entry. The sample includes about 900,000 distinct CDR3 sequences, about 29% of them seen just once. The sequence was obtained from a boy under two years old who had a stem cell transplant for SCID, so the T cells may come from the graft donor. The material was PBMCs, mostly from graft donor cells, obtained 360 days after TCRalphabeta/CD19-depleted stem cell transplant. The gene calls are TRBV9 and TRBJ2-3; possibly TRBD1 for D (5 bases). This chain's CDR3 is CASSVEPPDSFSPDTQYF. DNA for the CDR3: TGTGCCAGCAGCGTAGAACCTCCTGACAGCTTCTCACCAGATACGCAGTATTTT.